These T cell receptor beta chains were read from a single sample in a study of control samples from healthy donors and cancer patients. Using immunoSEQ multiplex PCR, the repertoire was profiled, and TCRdb retains in-frame clones only, with some absent. The sample lists approximately 100,000 clones, roughly 90% seen once, with around 3% in the top ten. Sequenced material: blood. These receptors were taken from a human donor in good health. The donor label of this sample is uncertain. The CDR3 runs from the conserved cysteine through the conserved F or W. D genes are given only for firm matches.

v_call: TRBV19; d_call: .; cdr3_length: 13; j_call: TRBJ1-5; cdr3_aa: CASSTAGYQPQHF
v_call: TRBV5-5; d_call: .; cdr3_length: 14; j_call: TRBJ1-3; cdr3_aa: CASSPTVPGNTIYF
v_call: TRBV9; d_call: TRBD1; cdr3_length: 18; j_call: TRBJ2-6; cdr3_aa: CASSPRDRVRTGANVLTF
v_call: TRBV19; d_call: .; cdr3_length: 14; j_call: TRBJ2-3; cdr3_aa: CASSGSGISDTQYF
v_call: TRBV14; d_call: TRBD2; cdr3_length: 17; j_call: TRBJ2-1; cdr3_aa: CASSQETSGGFYNEQFF
v_call: TRBV19; d_call: TRBD2; cdr3_length: 16; j_call: TRBJ2-5; cdr3_aa: CASSIGAGGIVKTQYF
v_call: TRBV7-8; d_call: TRBD1; cdr3_length: 17; j_call: TRBJ2-5; cdr3_aa: CASSPTSPGQGRETQYF
v_call: TRBV4-3; d_call: .; cdr3_length: 14; j_call: TRBJ1-2; cdr3_aa: CASSQVRANYGYTF
v_call: TRBV2; d_call: .; cdr3_length: 15; j_call: TRBJ2-2; cdr3_aa: CASSDKSRGNGELFF
v_call: TRBV7-3; d_call: .; cdr3_length: 16; j_call: TRBJ2-2; cdr3_aa: CASSPIAGPNTGELFF
v_call: TRBV4-3; d_call: .; cdr3_length: 13; j_call: TRBJ2-5; cdr3_aa: CASSQDSLETQYF
v_call: TRBV4-1; d_call: .; cdr3_length: 16; j_call: TRBJ1-4; cdr3_aa: CASSQIKKSINEKLFF
v_call: TRBV15; d_call: TRBD2; cdr3_length: 16; j_call: TRBJ2-3; cdr3_aa: CATSPGGARRTDTQYF
v_call: TRBV19; d_call: TRBD1; cdr3_length: 15; j_call: TRBJ1-4; cdr3_aa: CASSMRGTGSEKLFF
v_call: TRBV7-3; d_call: .; cdr3_length: 14; j_call: TRBJ2-1; cdr3_aa: CASSLMGLADEQFF